These 20 T cell receptor beta chains were all obtained from the same sample, sequenced in a study of identical twins. TCRdb re-called the 5' RACE reads with MiXCR, one entry per CDR3 protein. This sample has 450,000 or so distinct CDR3 sequences; about 13% occur once, and the top ten carry 0.95% to 1%. This sample also appeared in a second study, on yellow fever vaccine responses in identical twins.

Sequenced material: CD4+ T cells sorted from blood. The receptors here all came from a woman aged 18 to 35 in good health.

This clonotype turned up a few times. The V and J genes are TRBV2 and TRBJ2-1; 9 bases agree with TRBD2. Germline trimming cut 6 bases from V and 3 bases from J; bases unmatched to any gene: 6. This CDR3 spans 15 amino acids. Germline V gene data show CDR1 as SNHLY and CDR2 as FYNNEI. The DNA of the CDR3 is TGTGCCAGCAGCGACCTAGCGGGGTTCTACAATGAGCAGTTCTTC. Protein: CASSDLAGFYNEQFF.

This clonotype was counted once. The rearrangement joins TRBV12-3 or TRBV12-4 to TRBJ2-1, with D possibly being TRBD2 (5 bases). Trimming pared 7 bases from V and 0 bases from J, leaving 10 bases between. The CDR3 is 14 amino acids. DNA of the CDR3: TGTGCCAGCACGGGGAACCCCTCCTACAATGAGCAGTTCTTC. Encoded protein: CASTGNPSYNEQFF.

The chain joins TRBV25-1 to TRBJ2-7, with 8 bases that match TRBD2. V shed 3 bases and J 6 bases; nucleotides not matched to a gene: 13. The CDR3 has 16 amino acids. In germline, CDR1 is MGHDK, CDR2 SYGVNS. CDR3 in DNA: TGTGCCAGCAGTGACAGTAGGTTGTCTAGCGGGTCCGAGCAGTACTTC. Translating it yields CASSDSRLSSGSEQYF.

This rearrangement joins TRBV28 to TRBJ1-1; maybe TRBD1 (5 bases). This CDR3 comprises 13 residues. Germline V gives CDR1 MDHEN, CDR2 SYDVKM. Trimming took 5 bases from V and 8 from J, leaving 15 bases between them. In DNA form, the CDR3 reads TGTGCCAGCAGTAGGGGAGGTAGGTCGGAAGCTTTCTTT. Translation gives CASSRGGRSEAFF. Full variable domain (missing parts from reference TRBV28 and TRBJ1-1): DVKVTQSSRYLVKRTGEKVFLECVQDMDHENMFWYRQDPGLGLRLIYFSYDVKMKEKGDIPEGYSVSREKKERFSLILESASTNQTSMYLCASSRGGRSEAFFGQGTRLTVV.

The chain carries TRBV5-1 and TRBJ2-3; D uncertain. Germline V gene lookup returns CDR1 SGHRS and CDR2 YFSETQ. This CDR3 comprises 14 residues. With 0 bases removed from V and 4 bases from J, the gap between germline ends came to 9 bases. The CDR3: CASSLGFGSDTQYF. CDR3 bases: TGCGCCAGCAGCTTGGGGTTTGGGTCAGATACGCAGTATTTT.

This sequence joins TRBV18 and TRBJ2-1; 7 nucleotides align to TRBD1. CDR1 is KGHSH and CDR2 is LQKENI in the germline V gene. CDR3 length: 14 residues. The J segment lost 5 bases and the V segment lost 4 bases, leaving 5 bases of the junction unmatched. CDR3 protein: CASSLNQGDNEQFF. The CDR3, as DNA: TGTGCCAGCTCACTTAATCAGGGGGACAATGAGCAGTTCTTC.

This clonotype has at least ten counts. This chain uses TRBV27 with TRBJ2-2; perhaps TRBD1 as D (6 bases). Trimming left V 0 bases short and J 7 bases short, with 12 bases between. Germline-derived CDR1 and CDR2 are MNHEY and SMNVEV (reference sequence). This CDR3 has 15 residues. In DNA, the CDR3 is TGTGCCAGCAGTTTATCGGGACAATTTATCGGGGAGCTGTTTTTT. It specifies CASSLSGQFIGELFF.

This clonotype was seen a few times. This chain connects TRBV7-2 to TRBJ2-1, with 12 bases identical to TRBD2. The V segment lost 2 bases and the J segment 4 bases; nucleotides outside the gene matches: 9. The CDR3 has 18 residues. From germline, CDR1 is SGHTA and CDR2 FQGNSA. The DNA for the CDR3 is TGTGCCAGCAGCTTACGGCTAGCGGGAGGGCCCCCTTACAATGAGCAGTTCTTC. It encodes CASSLRLAGGPPYNEQFF.

This clonotype was seen a few times. The chain has TRBV12-3 or TRBV12-4 and TRBJ2-1, with D uncertain. The CDR3 contains 14 residues. The ends were cut back, 2 bases at V and 1 base at J, with 6 bases in the middle. CDR3 nucleotides: TGTGCCAGCAGTTTAAAACAGTCCTACAATGAGCAGTTCTTC. This sequence encodes CASSLKQSYNEQFF.

This chain uses TRBV30 with TRBJ2-1, with D tentatively TRBD2 (5 bases). CDR1 and CDR2 (germline): GTSNPN, SVGIG (reference sequence). CDR3 size: 12 residues. V lost 4 bases, J lost 10 bases, and 14 bases lay in between. The CDR3 DNA is TGTGCCTGGAACCCGACTACTTTAGAGCAGTTCTTC. Translation: CAWNPTTLEQFF. The whole variable domain, filled in from reference TRBV30 and TRBJ2-1, reads SQTIHQWPATLVQPVGSPLSLECTVEGTSNPNLYWYRQAAGRGLQLLFYSVGIGQISSEVPQNLSASRPQDRQFILSSKKLLLSDSGFYLCAWNPTTLEQFFGPGTRLTVL.

V usage is TRBV5-1 and J usage is TRBJ1-1, with 7 bases identical to TRBD1. Germline values: CDR1 SGHRS, CDR2 YFSETQ. The J segment lost 1 base and the V segment lost 4 bases, leaving 7 bases of the junction unmatched. The CDR3 loop spans 15 amino acids. CDR3 nucleotide sequence: TGCGCCAGCAGCCCCACGGGACAGAAGAACACTGAAGCTTTCTTT. Its protein is CASSPTGQKNTEAFF.

This clonotype showed up many times. The rearrangement joins TRBV5-1 to TRBJ2-2, with D possibly being TRBD2 (6 bases). Trimming cost V 0 bases and J 6 bases, with 12 bases left between them. The germline CDR1 and CDR2 sequences are SGHRS and YFSETQ. The CDR3 has 15 residues. The CDR3, as DNA: TGCGCCAGCAGCTTGGTACTAGCTGGCCCCGGGGAGCTGTTTTTT. Protein product: CASSLVLAGPGELFF.

The chain employs TRBV18 and TRBJ1-6, with D perhaps TRBD1 (6 bases). Looked up from germline, CDR1 is KGHSH and CDR2 is LQKENI. CDR3 length: 13 amino acids. The V and J ends lost 1 base and 14 bases respectively, with 12 bases between them. CDR3 protein: CASSPQSEGALHF. The CDR3, as DNA: TGTGCCAGCTCACCACAATCCGAGGGGGCCCTCCACTTT. Using reference TRBV18 and TRBJ1-6 for the parts outside the CDR3, the full variable domain is NAGVMQNPRHLVRRRGQEARLRCSPMKGHSHVYWYRQLPEEGLKFMVYLQKENIIDESGMPKERFSAEFPKEGPSILRIQQVVRGDSAAYFCASSPQSEGALHFGNGTRLTVT.

The chain carries TRBV6-6 and TRBJ2-3; D unresolved. CDR3 length: 13 residues. Germline V gene data show CDR1 as MNHNY and CDR2 as SVGAGI (reference sequence). The V end lost 0 bases, the J end lost 6 bases, and 7 bases lay between the germline ends. CDR3 loop: CASSYSGRDTQYF. The CDR3 DNA reads as TGTGCCAGCAGTTACTCCGGTCGGGATACGCAGTATTTT.

This clonotype has a count of ten or more. The chain is built from TRBV24-1 and TRBJ2-3; no clear D gene. Germline lookup yields CDR1 KGHDR and CDR2 SFDVKD. This CDR3 region has 15 residues. V lost 3 bases and J lost 0, with 9 bases in between. CDR3 nucleotides: TGTGCCACCAGTGATCTGATGGGAAGCACAGATACGCAGTATTTT. Translation gives CATSDLMGSTDTQYF.

This chain connects TRBV4-3 to TRBJ2-7; 7 bases fit TRBD1. Germline-derived CDR1 and CDR2 are LGHNA and YSLEER. The CDR3 contains 17 residues. The V gene end was trimmed by 0 bases and the J gene end by 2 bases; junction bases not matched to a gene: 10. CDR3 in amino acids: CASSQDTGTAPAYEQYF. CDR3 coding DNA: TGCGCCAGCAGCCAAGATACGGGGACAGCACCAGCCTACGAGCAGTACTTC.

This clonotype was detected ten times or more. This chain uses TRBV7-9 with TRBJ2-3, with 7 bases identical to TRBD1. This CDR3 has 13 residues. Germline trimming cut 6 bases from V and 4 bases from J; bases unmatched to any gene: 4. Per germline, CDR1 SEHNR and CDR2 FQNEAQ (reference sequence). Here the CDR3 reads CASSFTGADTQYF. Written as DNA, the CDR3 is TGTGCCAGCAGTTTCACAGGGGCAGATACGCAGTATTTT.

The chain joins TRBV20-1 to TRBJ2-3; 7 positions agree with TRBD1. This CDR3 contains 14 residues. Trimming took 3 bases from V and 3 from J; bases not matched to a gene: 6. Germline values: CDR1 DFQATT, CDR2 SNEGSKA (reference sequence). In nucleotides, the CDR3 is TGCAGTGCTAGCGCGACAGGGACAACAGATACGCAGTATTTT. This encodes CSASATGTTDTQYF.

V is TRBV12-3 or TRBV12-4 and J is TRBJ2-1; 11 bases match TRBD1. J was trimmed by 5 bases and V by 4 bases; bases with no gene match: 7. This CDR3 region has 16 residues. CDR3 sequence (DNA): TGTGCCAGCAGTTACAACCGGGACAGGGGGAACAATGAGCAGTTCTTC. Protein product: CASSYNRDRGNNEQFF.

Turning to this clonotype: Germline and junction disagree at one end, which may indicate a read error. The chain employs TRBV5-6 and TRBJ2-2; D perhaps matches TRBD2 (5 bases). CDR3 length equals 14 residues. CDR1 and CDR2 from the germline V gene are SGHDT and YYEEEE. CDR3 in amino acids: CASSPVTNTGELLF. CDR3 DNA sequence: TGTGCCAGCAGCCCCGTGACAAACACCGGGGAGCTGCTTTTT.